This T cell receptor (beta chain) was sequenced for a study of CD8 T cells in ankylosing spondylitis. Study-level points and caveats: Prior work had noted some motif variants in reactive arthritis blood and synovial fluid. Disease-associated clonotypes exhibited CD8+ identity and were relatively infrequent in peripheral blood.

From germline, CDR1 is LGHNA and CDR2 YSLEER. J gave up 6 bases and V 8 bases, and 8 bases lay outside the gene matches. The CDR3 is made up of 15 amino acids. TCRdb used MiXCR to reprocess the 5' RACE reads, holding one entry per CDR3 protein. Of about 130,000 distinct CDR3 sequences listed, around 7% are singletons. This clonotype was seen a handful of times. Its antigen remains unidentified. The rearrangement uses TRBV4-3 and TRBJ2-1, with 12 bases matching TRBD2. Source material: blood, either unsorted or a sorted T cell fraction (not recorded which). The origin of this receptor is a male donor with ankylosing spondylitis or in good health (not recorded which). The CDR3 nucleotides read TGCGCCAGCGGGGGGAGGACTAGCGGGACCAATGAGCAGTTCTTC. Translation: CASGGRTSGTNEQFF.